The 12 T cell receptor beta chains given below trace back to one sample, sequenced in a study of shared clonotypes between healthy human individuals (dated by TCRdb to 2020 to 2022). To prepare the library, the immunoSEQ multiplex PCR assay was applied. This is the immuneACCESS table as TCRdb keeps it, with only in-frame sequences that have V and J called. A part of the clones is gone; compared with another copy, unresolved V genes explain less than half, and the rest is unexplained. The sample yields roughly 760,000 clones; about 74% were counted once. The top ten constitute roughly 1.7% of the sample. The sequenced material came from memory CD4+ T cells sorted from blood. What this sample's cell subset or site label stands for: CD45RA-negative fraction. Receptor source: a woman in her 30s in good health.

The rearrangement links TRBV23-1 to TRBJ2-7; 7 nucleotides align to TRBD1. TRBV23-1 is treated as an ORF (open reading frame) with a function not yet certain. This CDR3 comprises 16 residues. With 5 bases clipped from V and 1 base from J, the junction kept 11 bases outside the gene matches. CDR3 nucleotide sequence: TGCGCCAGCAGTAAAAATACAGGGGAAGAATCCTACGAGCAGTACTTC. Protein sequence: CASSKNTGEESYEQYF.

V is TRBV6-5 and J is TRBJ1-2; D not certain. Trimming removed 0 bases from V and 2 bases from J, with 7 bases in between. This CDR3 spans 14 amino acids. Germline V gene lookup returns CDR1 MNHEY and CDR2 SVGAGI. The CDR3 DNA reads TGTGCCAGCAGTTACTCTTTCGGGAACTATGGCTACACCTTC. Translation gives CASSYSFGNYGYTF.

The V call is TRBV11-3, the J call TRBJ2-2; TRBD1 is a possible D gene (6 bases). The CDR3 runs 15 residues. V was clipped by 3 bases and J by 3 bases, with 11 bases between them. Germline assignment: CDR1 SGHNT and CDR2 YENEEA. CDR3 in DNA: TGTGCCAGCAGCTTGGTAGGGGGACACACCGGGGAGCTGTTTTTT. As protein: CASSLVGGHTGELFF.

This chain uses TRBV4-2 with TRBJ1-1, with TRBD1 identical over 7 bases. Germline CDR1 is LGHNA and CDR2 is YNFKEQ. V trimming: 0 bases; J trimming: 4 bases; junction bases outside the gene matches: 2. The CDR3 has 14 residues. Here the CDR3 reads CASSQDRDSTEAFF. The CDR3 DNA reads as TGTGCCAGCAGCCAAGATCGGGACAGCACTGAAGCTTTCTTT.

Points on this clone: The same CDR3 can be traced to other DNA sequences in this sample. V usage is TRBV7-9 and J usage is TRBJ2-7; possible D gene TRBD2, 6 bases. This CDR3 is built from 12 residues. V shed 5 bases and J shed 3 bases, with 8 bases lying between them. CDR1 SEHNR and CDR2 FQNEAQ come from the germline V gene (reference sequence). The CDR3, as DNA: TGTGCCAGCAGCCCGACTAGCTACGAGCAGTACTTC. It codes for CASSPTSYEQYF.

The V and J genes are TRBV6-6 and TRBJ2-1, with unresolved D. The CDR3 contains 14 residues. V was shortened by 6 bases and J by 5 bases, with 14 bases between the two germline ends. Germline V CDR1 and CDR2: MNHNY, SVGAGI (reference sequence). The CDR3 loop is CASSLFEENNEQFF. For the CDR3, the DNA is TGTGCCAGCAGCCTATTCGAAGAAAACAATGAGCAGTTCTTC.

As for this clone: Additional DNA sequences in this sample encode the identical CDR3. The V gene is TRBV5-1, the J gene TRBJ1-1; TRBD1 might be the D (6 bases). The germline gives CDR1 SGHRS, CDR2 YFSETQ. Trimming stripped 4 bases from V and 1 base from J, with 14 bases between. The CDR3 consists of 15 residues. The CDR3 DNA reads TGCGCCAGCAGCCCGGGGGGCACCCGGAACACTGAAGCTTTCTTT. Translation gives CASSPGGTRNTEAFF.

The chain couples TRBV15 to TRBJ2-6; D not certain. Trimming removed 1 base from V and 0 bases from J, with 7 bases in between. CDR1 LNHNV and CDR2 YYDKDF come from the germline V gene (reference sequence). The CDR3 loop spans 16 amino acids. CDR3 DNA sequence: TGTGCCACCAGCAGAGCGGGTTTCTCTGGGGCCAACGTCCTGACTTTC. It is translated as CATSRAGFSGANVLTF.

The chain couples TRBV4-1 to TRBJ1-6, with D possibly TRBD1 on 6 matching bases. The CDR3 is 12 amino acids. Between the trimmed V and J ends, which lost 3 bases and 12 bases, there was a span of 9 bases. Germline V gene data show CDR1 as MGHRA and CDR2 as YSYEKL. CDR3 DNA sequence: TGCGCCAGCAGCCATACAGGGCAACCCCTCCACTTT. This gives the protein CASSHTGQPLHF.

V gene TRBV14 combines with J gene TRBJ2-5, with a weak D call TRBD2 (6 bases). Germline CDR1 reads SGHDN; CDR2 reads FVKESK. The ends were cut back, 1 base at V and 5 bases at J, with 17 bases in the middle. The CDR3 has 16 residues. Here the CDR3 DNA reads TGTGCCAGCAGCCAAGGGAGTAGCGGTTTGGGGGAGACCCAGTACTTC. The encoded protein is CASSQGSSGLGETQYF. Full variable domain (remainder filled in from reference TRBV14 and TRBJ2-5): EAGVTQFPSHSVIEKGQTVTLRCDPISGHDNLYWYRRVMGKEIKFLLHFVKESKQDESGMPNNRFLAERTGGTYSTLKVQPAELEDSGVYFCASSQGSSGLGETQYFGPGTRLLVL.

This clone was detected only once. The chain carries TRBV25-1 and TRBJ2-7; the match to TRBD1 covers 8 bases. V lost 1 base, J lost 6 bases, and 11 bases stayed unmatched. The CDR3 length is 16 residues. From germline, CDR1 is MGHDK and CDR2 SYGVNS. CDR3 bases: TGTGCCAGCAGTGAATGGGGAGACAGGGGTCCTTCCGAGCAGTACTTC. Protein product: CASSEWGDRGPSEQYF.

The chain has TRBV7-2 and TRBJ1-5; perhaps TRBD1 as D (5 bases). V was cut by 2 bases and J by 0 bases, with 14 bases left in between. This CDR3 is built from 17 residues. In germline, CDR1 is SGHTA, CDR2 FQGNSA. The CDR3 region is CASSLHLPRASNQPQHF. As DNA, the CDR3 is TGTGCCAGCAGCTTACATTTACCCAGGGCTAGCAATCAGCCCCAGCATTTT. The full variable domain, its missing parts supplied by reference TRBV7-2 and TRBJ1-5, is GAGVSQSPSNKVTEKGKDVELRCDPISGHTALYWYRQSLGQGLEFLIYFQGNSAPDKSGLPSDRFSAERTGGSVSTLTIQRTQQEDSAVYLCASSLHLPRASNQPQHFGDGTRLSIL.